The 26 T cell receptor beta chains below come from one sample, sequenced in a study of chemoradiotherapy in HPV16-positive cancers. TCRdb's table, derived via immunoSEQ multiplex PCR, lists solely in-frame clones and lacks some. The table lists 7,000 or so clones, over 75% of them singletons. The specimen was obtained from a patient who underwent chemoradiotherapy. All receptors derive from a human donor with HPV-associated anogenital cancer.

This rearrangement joins TRBV28 to TRBJ1-2; possibly TRBD1 for D (5 bases). V was trimmed by 2 bases and J by 5 bases, leaving 6 bases between them. CDR3 length: 12 residues. Germline V gene sequence: CDR1 MDHEN, CDR2 SYDVKM. CDR3 DNA: TGTGCCAGCAGTTTAAAGGGGTATGGCTACACCTTC. Protein: CASSLKGYGYTF.

A remark on this clone: One end of the junction varies from germline; a read error may be responsible. The gene calls are TRBV5-6 and TRBJ1-1; D perhaps matches TRBD1 (5 bases). Germline lookup yields CDR1 SGHDT and CDR2 YYEEEE. There are 14 residues in the CDR3. The CDR3 nucleotides read TGTGCCAGCAGTTTGGGACTGAGAAACACTGAAGCTTTCTTT. This codes for CASSLGLRNTEAFF. The full variable domain, with the rest looked up from reference TRBV5-6 and TRBJ1-1, is DAGVTQSPTHLIKTRGQQVTLRCSPKSGHDTVSWYQQALGQGPQFIFQYYEEEERQRGNFPDRFSGHQFPNYSSELNVNALLLGDSALYLCASSLGLRNTEAFFGQGTRLTVV.

The chain couples TRBV28 to TRBJ1-1; 7 bases line up with TRBD1. J gave up 2 bases and V 6 bases, and 9 bases lay outside the gene matches. Germline V gene data show CDR1 as MDHEN and CDR2 as SYDVKM. This CDR3 has 15 residues. In nucleotides, the CDR3 is TGTGCCAGCAGACCCAACAGGGGATCAAACACTGAAGCTTTCTTT. Its translation: CASRPNRGSNTEAFF.

This clone was counted once. The chain employs TRBV10-3 and TRBJ1-1; perhaps TRBD1 as D (5 bases). CDR1 is ENHRY and CDR2 is SYGVKD in the germline V gene. V lost 10 bases, J lost 4 bases, and 19 bases lay in between. This CDR3 is built from 14 residues. The chain's CDR3 is CATQLTSGGTEAFF. For the CDR3, the DNA is TGTGCCACACAATTGACATCGGGGGGCACTGAAGCTTTCTTT.

This chain connects TRBV7-8 to TRBJ1-1; D might be TRBD1 (5 bases). Per the germline V gene, CDR1 is SGHVS and CDR2 is FQNEAQ. V was cut by 4 bases and J by 2 bases, with 14 bases left in between. The CDR3 extends over 15 amino acids. The CDR3 region is CASSSRETFNTEAFF. The CDR3 bases are TGTGCCAGCAGCTCCAGGGAGACATTCAACACTGAAGCTTTCTTT.

This clone has more than one count but fewer than ten. CDR3 DNA sequence: TGTGCCAGCAGTTCCCTGGAGGGTCAGCCCCAGCATTTT. It is translated as CASSSLEGQPQHF. V is TRBV28 and J is TRBJ1-5; D uncertain. The CDR3 loop spans 13 amino acids. V was cut by 4 bases and J by 6 bases, with 10 bases left in between. The V gene's germline CDR1 is MDHEN and CDR2 SYDVKM.

This chain joins TRBV4-1 and TRBJ2-7, with 7 bases aligning to TRBD2. Germline values: CDR1 MGHRA, CDR2 YSYEKL. The CDR3 runs to 15 residues. J gave up 2 bases and V 0 bases, and 4 bases lay outside the gene matches. CDR3 nucleotides: TGCGCCAGCAGCCAAGACCCCGGGACTACCTACGAGCAGTACTTC. It encodes CASSQDPGTTYEQYF.

V and J are TRBV10-3 and TRBJ2-2; the D gene is possibly TRBD1 (5 bases). Germline V gene data show CDR1 as ENHRY and CDR2 as SYGVKD. The CDR3 is 17 amino acids. V lost 4 bases and J 2 bases, leaving 17 bases between the germline ends. The CDR3 reads CAISAISGRVNTGELFF. CDR3 sequence (DNA): TGTGCCATCAGTGCTATCTCGGGCAGGGTAAACACCGGGGAGCTGTTTTTT.

This clone occurred a few times. The chain links TRBV11-2 to TRBJ2-7, with D perhaps being TRBD1 or TRBD2 (5 bases each). The CDR3 sequence is 15 residues long. CDR1 is SGHAT, CDR2 FQNNGV, per germline. Trimming shortened V by 5 bases and J by 2 bases, and 16 bases separated the two germline ends. The CDR3 loop reads CASSVDRGYAYEQYF. The CDR3, as DNA: TGTGCCAGCAGCGTTGACCGGGGCTATGCCTACGAGCAGTACTTC.

The chain links TRBV6-4 to TRBJ2-1, with 8 bases identical to TRBD1. V trimming: 7 bases; J trimming: 5 bases; junction bases outside the gene matches: 13. From germline, CDR1 is MRHNA and CDR2 SNTAGT. The CDR3 extends over 16 amino acids. The CDR3 spells CASNLRQGSMDNEQFF. CDR3 nucleotide sequence: TGTGCCAGCAACCTGCGACAGGGGTCAATGGACAATGAGCAGTTCTTC.

V and J are TRBV5-1 and TRBJ1-2; 8 bases align to TRBD1. There are 16 residues in the CDR3. V was pared by 0 bases and J by 4 bases, with 8 bases of the junction left unmatched. CDR1 and CDR2 from the germline V gene are SGHRS and YFSETQ. The CDR3 here is CASSLVAGGEGYGYTF. For the CDR3, the DNA is TGCGCCAGCAGCTTGGTCGCAGGGGGCGAGGGCTATGGCTACACCTTC.

The V and J genes are TRBV5-1 and TRBJ2-7, with D hard to call. Trimming took off 0 bases at V and 5 bases at J, with 6 bases between the two ends. This CDR3 spans 12 amino acids. Germline V gene lookup returns CDR1 SGHRS and CDR2 YFSETQ. As DNA, the CDR3 is TGCGCCAGCAGCTTGGCCAGGCACGAGCAGTACTTC. This encodes CASSLARHEQYF.

CDR3 coding DNA: TGTGCCAGCAGTGATCCGGGACTCTCCTACGAGCAGTACTTC. It is translated as CASSDPGLSYEQYF. The chain recombines TRBV6-1 with TRBJ2-7; D may be TRBD2 (6 bases). V was shortened by 3 bases and J by 0 bases, with 9 bases between the two germline ends. This CDR3 region has 14 residues. Germline CDR1 and CDR2: MNHNS and SASEGT.

This clone turned up a few times. The chain recombines TRBV19 with TRBJ2-2, with 9 bases identical to TRBD1. The V segment lost 9 bases and the J segment 5 bases; nucleotides outside the gene matches: 16. The CDR3 consists of 17 residues. From germline, CDR1 is LNHDA and CDR2 SQIVND (reference sequence). The CDR3 region is CASLGNWGQGSTGELFF. The CDR3 DNA follows: TGTGCCAGCCTAGGAAATTGGGGACAGGGTTCAACCGGGGAGCTGTTTTTT.

This clone came up once. V usage is TRBV5-1 and J usage is TRBJ2-2; 11 bases line up with TRBD1. Germline V gene sequence: CDR1 SGHRS, CDR2 YFSETQ. This CDR3 is built from 17 residues. V dropped 5 bases and J dropped 5; count of bases not matched to a gene: 11. CDR3 nucleotides: TGCGCCAGCAGAAAATCCGGGACAGGGGGACATACCGGGGAGCTGTTTTTT. Encoded protein: CASRKSGTGGHTGELFF.

The rearrangement links TRBV18 to TRBJ1-1, with D perhaps TRBD1 (5 bases). From germline, CDR1 is KGHSH and CDR2 LQKENI. Trimming shortened V by 3 bases and J by 4 bases, and 12 bases separated the two germline ends. The CDR3 covers 14 residues. CDR3 sequence (DNA): TGTGCCAGCTCACCTTTTTCGGGGGGCACTGAAGCTTTCTTT. Its translation: CASSPFSGGTEAFF.

This sequence joins TRBV12-1 and TRBJ2-7; the DNA was not compared with TRBD2, the D call given in the table. TRBV12-1 is classified as a pseudogene. This CDR3 spans 16 amino acids. The CDR3, as DNA: TGTGCCAGCAGCTGTGGACTAGCGGGGGGGGCCTACGAGCAGTACTTC. It codes for CASSCGLAGGAYEQYF.

This rearrangement joins TRBV2 to TRBJ1-1; D gene unclear. V was pared by 2 bases and J by 5 bases, with 6 bases between. The CDR3 totals 12 residues. Germline CDR1 is SNHLY and CDR2 is FYNNEI. The CDR3 sequence is CASSERGTEAFF. The DNA of the CDR3 is TGTGCCAGCAGTGAACGTGGTACTGAAGCTTTCTTT. The complete variable domain, with remaining parts taken from reference TRBV2 and TRBJ1-1, reads EPEVTQTPSHQVTQMGQEVILRCVPISNHLYFYWYRQILGQKVEFLVSFYNNEISEKSEIFDDQFSVERPDGSNFTLKIRSTKLEDSAMYFCASSERGTEAFFGQGTRLTVV.

This rearrangement joins TRBV18 to TRBJ2-6; D remains ambiguous. The germline V and J ends were trimmed by 2 bases and 1 base, with 12 bases remaining between them. CDR1 and CDR2 (germline): KGHSH, LQKENI. The CDR3 runs to 17 residues. The CDR3 sequence: CASSPGSPVSGANVLTF. The CDR3 DNA is TGTGCCAGCTCACCAGGGTCCCCCGTTTCTGGGGCCAACGTCCTGACTTTC.

This sequence joins TRBV11-3 and TRBJ2-7; D remains ambiguous. This CDR3 is built from 16 residues. V was clipped by 3 bases and J by 4 bases, with 19 bases between them. The germline gives CDR1 SGHNT, CDR2 YENEEA. CDR3 DNA sequence: TGTGCCAGCAGCTTTGACATGGCTCCCGCAATATACGAGCAGTACTTC. Protein product: CASSFDMAPAIYEQYF.

The chain is built from TRBV19 and TRBJ1-4; TRBD1 might be the D (5 bases). Trimming removed 6 bases from V and 4 bases from J, with 24 bases in between. Germline CDR1 LNHDA, CDR2 SQIVND (reference sequence). The CDR3 extends over 18 amino acids. CDR3 sequence: CASSRLGQATSLNEKLFF. The CDR3 DNA reads as TGTGCCAGTAGCCGGTTGGGGCAAGCCACCTCCCTTAATGAAAAACTGTTTTTT.

The chain is built from TRBV9 and TRBJ1-3; D is possibly TRBD1 (5 bases). CDR1 SGDLS and CDR2 YYNGEE come from the germline V gene. Deletions cut 4 bases from V and 0 bases from J, with 11 bases between. The CDR3 spans 15 residues. Here the CDR3 DNA reads TGTGCCAGCAGCCTCGGGACGGACTCTGGAAACACCATATATTTT. Translating it yields CASSLGTDSGNTIYF.

The chain combines TRBV27 with TRBJ1-1, with D uncertain. V was clipped by 4 bases and J by 1 base, with 16 bases between them. The CDR3 is 16 residues long. CDR1 is MNHEY and CDR2 is SMNVEV in the germline V gene (reference sequence). The CDR3 loop is CASSYLGTRQNTEAFF. The DNA for the CDR3 is TGTGCCAGCAGTTACTTAGGAACCAGGCAGAACACTGAAGCTTTCTTT.

The chain couples TRBV9 to TRBJ1-3; no firm D call. The CDR3 is 15 amino acids. The V gene's germline CDR1 is SGDLS and CDR2 YYNGEE. The V end lost 3 bases, the J end lost 6 bases, and 16 bases lay between the germline ends. The CDR3 nucleotides are TGTGCCAGCAGCGCTGTCGACGGTGTGGTAAACACCATATATTTT. As protein: CASSAVDGVVNTIYF. The complete variable domain, with remaining parts taken from reference TRBV9 and TRBJ1-3, reads DSGVTQTPKHLITATGQRVTLRCSPRSGDLSVYWYQQSLDQGLQFLIQYYNGEERAKGNILERFSAQQFPDLHSELNLSSLELGDSALYFCASSAVDGVVNTIYFGEGSWLTVV.

The chain carries TRBV7-9 and TRBJ1-1, with a possible D match to TRBD1 (6 bases). The germline CDR1 and CDR2 sequences are SEHNR and FQNEAQ (reference sequence). Trimming left V 5 bases short and J 1 base short, with 11 bases between. The CDR3 extends over 14 amino acids. The CDR3 bases are TGTGCCAGCAGCGATAAACAGGGGAACACTGAAGCTTTCTTT. Protein product: CASSDKQGNTEAFF.

This sequence joins TRBV7-6 and TRBJ2-3; TRBD1 might be the D (5 bases). Germline assignment: CDR1 SGHVS and CDR2 FNYEAQ. Between the trimmed V and J ends, which lost 5 bases and 8 bases, there was a span of 11 bases. This CDR3 is 12 amino acids long. The CDR3 DNA reads TGTGCCAGCAGCGGACAAAAGGGTACGCAGTATTTT. The encoded protein is CASSGQKGTQYF.